This TCR beta chain stems from a study of regulatory T cells in long-lasting Graves disease. As for the study in general: It was over 5 years of antithyroid drugs, with positive TSH receptor antibodies, that meant persistent Graves' disease.

Study results and limitations: Persistent disease preferred TRBV28, TRBJ1-2 and TRBJ2-5.

This CDR3 spans 15 amino acids. Germline V gives CDR1 SGHAT, CDR2 FQNNGV. The trim removed 5 bases at V and 7 bases at J, leaving 5 bases unmatched. TCR beta libraries were built with iRepertoire HTBI primers and Arm-PCR of CDR3 regions. TCRdb reprocessed the multiplex PCR reads with MiXCR, giving one entry per CDR3 protein. In the table there are 400,000 to 500,000 distinct CDR3 sequences, 21% of which are singletons. This sample's time point: persistent/refractory GD, antithyroid drugs over 5 years with positive TRAb. Researchers made the TCR library from RNA that was extracted from PBMCs. This clonotype was found many times. What it recognizes is unknown.

Sequencing was performed on peripheral blood mononuclear cells (PBMCs), taken when the disease was refractory, from a patient treated with antithyroid drugs. The chain is built from TRBV11-2 and TRBJ1-6; 10 nucleotides match TRBD1. The receptor's source is a female donor with Graves disease. The CDR3 region is CASSTGQGVNSPLHF. DNA for the CDR3: TGTGCCAGCAGCACAGGACAGGGGGTAAATTCACCCCTCCACTTT.